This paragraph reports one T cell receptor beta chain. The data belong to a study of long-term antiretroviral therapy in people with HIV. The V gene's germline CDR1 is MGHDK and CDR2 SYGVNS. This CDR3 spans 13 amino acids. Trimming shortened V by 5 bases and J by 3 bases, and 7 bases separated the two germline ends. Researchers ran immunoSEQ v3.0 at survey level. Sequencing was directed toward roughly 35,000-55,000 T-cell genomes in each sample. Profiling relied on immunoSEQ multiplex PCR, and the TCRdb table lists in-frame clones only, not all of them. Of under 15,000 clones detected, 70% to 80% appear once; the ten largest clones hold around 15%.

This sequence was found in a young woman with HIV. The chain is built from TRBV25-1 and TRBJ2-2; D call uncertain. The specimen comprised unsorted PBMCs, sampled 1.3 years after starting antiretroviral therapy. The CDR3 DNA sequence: TGTGCCAGCAGTTTCGGTCACACCGGGGAGCTGTTTTTT. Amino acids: CASSFGHTGELFF.